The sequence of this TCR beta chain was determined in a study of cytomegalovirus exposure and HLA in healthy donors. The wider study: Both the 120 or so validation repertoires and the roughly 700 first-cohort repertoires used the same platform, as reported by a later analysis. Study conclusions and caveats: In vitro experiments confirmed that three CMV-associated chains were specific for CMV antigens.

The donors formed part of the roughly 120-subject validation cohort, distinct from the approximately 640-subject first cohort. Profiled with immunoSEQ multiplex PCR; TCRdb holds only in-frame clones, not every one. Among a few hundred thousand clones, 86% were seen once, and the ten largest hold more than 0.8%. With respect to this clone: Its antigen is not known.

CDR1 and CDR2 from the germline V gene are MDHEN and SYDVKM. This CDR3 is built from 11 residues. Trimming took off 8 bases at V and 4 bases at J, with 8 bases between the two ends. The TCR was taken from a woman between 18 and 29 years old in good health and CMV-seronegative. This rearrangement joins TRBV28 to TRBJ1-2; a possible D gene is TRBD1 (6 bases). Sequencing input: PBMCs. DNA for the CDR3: TGTGCCAGCCGGACAGTCTATGGCTACACCTTC. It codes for CASRTVYGYTF.